This T cell receptor beta chain stems from a study of blood T cell repertoires in COVID-19. Study background: The samples span acute and convalescent COVID-19 from the United States, Italy and Spain. From T cells, B-cell-depleted T cells, or PBMCs came the material, which was cDNA or gDNA.

V was shortened by 8 bases and J by 3 bases, with 8 bases between the two germline ends. Germline lookup yields CDR1 MNHEY and CDR2 SVGAGI. This CDR3 is built from 11 residues. Under the authors' procedure: Amplification with reference gene primers provided the estimates of nucleated cell counts. Generated by immunoSEQ multiplex PCR, the TCRdb table keeps only in-frame clones and is missing some. Clone size and the V and J calls come from that table; the DNA yielded D and trimming. The repertoire holds about 170,000 clones, with roughly 80% as singletons. This clone was seen once. The sample taken for sequencing was peripheral blood. This chain connects TRBV6-5 to TRBJ2-7, with D unclear. The clonotype comes from an elderly woman with acute or convalescent COVID-19. The CDR3 reads CASRSGYEQYF. The DNA for the CDR3 is TGTGCCAGCCGGTCGGGCTACGAGCAGTACTTC.